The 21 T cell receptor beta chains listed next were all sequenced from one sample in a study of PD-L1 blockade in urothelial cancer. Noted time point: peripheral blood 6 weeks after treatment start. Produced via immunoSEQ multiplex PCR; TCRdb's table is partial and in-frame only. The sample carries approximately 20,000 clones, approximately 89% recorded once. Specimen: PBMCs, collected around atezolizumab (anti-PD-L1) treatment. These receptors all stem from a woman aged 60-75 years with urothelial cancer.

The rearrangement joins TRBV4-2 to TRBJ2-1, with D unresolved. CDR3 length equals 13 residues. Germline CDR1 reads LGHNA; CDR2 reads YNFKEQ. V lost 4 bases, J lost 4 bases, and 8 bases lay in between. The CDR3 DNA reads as TGTGCCAGCAGCCTTGACATATACAATGAGCAGTTCTTC. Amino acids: CASSLDIYNEQFF.

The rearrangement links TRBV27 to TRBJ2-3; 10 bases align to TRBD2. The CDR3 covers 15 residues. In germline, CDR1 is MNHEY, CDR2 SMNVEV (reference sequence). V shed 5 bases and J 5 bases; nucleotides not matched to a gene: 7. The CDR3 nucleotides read TGTGCCAGCAGTATACTAGCGGGGAGTGGAGATACGCAGTATTTT. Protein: CASSILAGSGDTQYF.

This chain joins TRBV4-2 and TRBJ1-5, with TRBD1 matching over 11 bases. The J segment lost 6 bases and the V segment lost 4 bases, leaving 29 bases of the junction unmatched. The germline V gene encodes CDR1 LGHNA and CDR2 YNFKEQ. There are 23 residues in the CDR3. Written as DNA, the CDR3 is TGTGCCAGCAGCCCGTATCGTGTCGTGAAGAGGACAGGGGGCGTTTCACCCGGTCAGCCCCAGCATTTT. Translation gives CASSPYRVVKRTGGVSPGQPQHF.

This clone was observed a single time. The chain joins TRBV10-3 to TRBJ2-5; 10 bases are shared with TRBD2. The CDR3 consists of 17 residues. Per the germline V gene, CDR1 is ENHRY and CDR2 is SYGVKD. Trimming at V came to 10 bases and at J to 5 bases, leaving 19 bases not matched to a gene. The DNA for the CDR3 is TGTGCCACCACCGGGGGCAGTCAGCGGGGGGGCGGGGAGACCCAGTACTTC. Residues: CATTGGSQRGGGETQYF.

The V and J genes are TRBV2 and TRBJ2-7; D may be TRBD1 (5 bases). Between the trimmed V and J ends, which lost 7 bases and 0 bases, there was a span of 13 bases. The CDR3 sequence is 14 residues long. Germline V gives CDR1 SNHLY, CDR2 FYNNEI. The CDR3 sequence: CASTQRGSSYEQYF. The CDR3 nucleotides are TGTGCCAGCACCCAAAGGGGCTCCTCCTACGAGCAGTACTTC. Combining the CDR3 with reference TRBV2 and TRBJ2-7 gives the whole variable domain EPEVTQTPSHQVTQMGQEVILRCVPISNHLYFYWYRQILGQKVEFLVSFYNNEISEKSEIFDDQFSVERPDGSNFTLKIRSTKLEDSAMYFCASTQRGSSYEQYFGPGTRLTVT.

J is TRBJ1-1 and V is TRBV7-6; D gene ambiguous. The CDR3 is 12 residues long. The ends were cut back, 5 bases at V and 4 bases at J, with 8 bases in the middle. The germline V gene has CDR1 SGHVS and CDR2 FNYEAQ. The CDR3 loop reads CASSPAVTEAFF. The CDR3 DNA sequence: TGTGCCAGCAGCCCCGCAGTCACTGAAGCTTTCTTT.

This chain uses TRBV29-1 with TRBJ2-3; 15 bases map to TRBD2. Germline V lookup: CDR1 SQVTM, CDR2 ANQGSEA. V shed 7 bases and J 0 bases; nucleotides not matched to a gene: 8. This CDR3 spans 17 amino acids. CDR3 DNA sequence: TGCAGCGCCCCCGGGGGGACTAGCGGGAGGAGCACAGATACGCAGTATTTT. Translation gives CSAPGGTSGRSTDTQYF.

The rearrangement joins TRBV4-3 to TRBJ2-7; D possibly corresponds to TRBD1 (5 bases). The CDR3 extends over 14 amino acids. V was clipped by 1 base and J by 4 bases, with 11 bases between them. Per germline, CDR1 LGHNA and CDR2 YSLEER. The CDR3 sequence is CASSQAIRGYEQYF. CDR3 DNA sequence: TGCGCCAGCAGCCAAGCTATTAGGGGATACGAGCAGTACTTC.

The CDR3 protein is CASSKLEGQGDYEQYF. Here the CDR3 DNA reads TGTGCCAGCAGCAAACTAGAAGGACAGGGAGACTACGAGCAGTACTTC. The rearrangement joins TRBV11-2 to TRBJ2-7; the match to TRBD1 covers 8 bases. Looked up from germline, CDR1 is SGHAT and CDR2 is FQNNGV. Trimming cost V 5 bases and J 3 bases; bases outside gene matches: 12. The CDR3 has 16 residues.

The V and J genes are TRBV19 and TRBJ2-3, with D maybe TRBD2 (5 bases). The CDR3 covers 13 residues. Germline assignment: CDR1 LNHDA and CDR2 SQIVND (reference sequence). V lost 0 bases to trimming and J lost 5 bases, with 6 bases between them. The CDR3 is CASSIDGEDTQYF. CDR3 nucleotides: TGTGCCAGTAGTATAGACGGGGAAGATACGCAGTATTTT. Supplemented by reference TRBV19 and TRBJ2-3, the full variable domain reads DGGITQSPKYLFRKEGQNVTLSCEQNLNHDAMYWYRQDPGQGLRLIYYSQIVNDFQKGDIAEGYSVSREKKESFPLTVTSAQKNPTAFYLCASSIDGEDTQYFGPGTRLTVL.

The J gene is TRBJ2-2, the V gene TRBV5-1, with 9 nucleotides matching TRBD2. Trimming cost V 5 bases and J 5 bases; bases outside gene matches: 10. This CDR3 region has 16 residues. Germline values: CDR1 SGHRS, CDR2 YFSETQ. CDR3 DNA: TGCGCCAGCAGTAGTAGCGGGGGTGGAAGGACCGGGGAGCTGTTTTTT. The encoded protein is CASSSSGGGRTGELFF.

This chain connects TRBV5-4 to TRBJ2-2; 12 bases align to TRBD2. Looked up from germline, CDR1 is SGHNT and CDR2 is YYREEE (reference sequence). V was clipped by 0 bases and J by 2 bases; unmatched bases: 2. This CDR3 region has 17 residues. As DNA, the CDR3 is TGTGCCAGCAGCTTGGGACTAGCGGGGGTTAACACCGGGGAGCTGTTTTTT. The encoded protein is CASSLGLAGVNTGELFF. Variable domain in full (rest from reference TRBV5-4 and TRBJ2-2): ETGVTQSPTHLIKTRGQQVTLRCSSQSGHNTVSWYQQALGQGPQFIFQYYREEENGRGNFPPRFSGLQFPNYSSELNVNALELDDSALYLCASSLGLAGVNTGELFFGEGSRLTVL.

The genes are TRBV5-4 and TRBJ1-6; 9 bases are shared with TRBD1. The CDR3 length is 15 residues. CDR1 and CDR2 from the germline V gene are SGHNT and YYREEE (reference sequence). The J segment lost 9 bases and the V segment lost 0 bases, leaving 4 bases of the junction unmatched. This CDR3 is CASSLAGTGTSPLHF. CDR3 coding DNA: TGTGCCAGCAGCTTGGCCGGGACAGGGACTTCACCCCTCCACTTT.

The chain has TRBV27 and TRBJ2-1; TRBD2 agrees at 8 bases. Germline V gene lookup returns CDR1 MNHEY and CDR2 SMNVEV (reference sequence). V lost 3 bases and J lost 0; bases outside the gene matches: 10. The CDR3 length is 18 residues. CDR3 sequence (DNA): TGTGCCAGCAGTTTTAGTTCTGTTGCGGGGGGCTCCTACAATGAGCAGTTCTTC. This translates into CASSFSSVAGGSYNEQFF.

The CDR3: CASSLFPGLAGARTDTQYF. CDR3 bases: TGTGCCAGCAGCCTATTCCCGGGACTAGCGGGGGCCCGCACAGATACGCAGTATTTT. The rearrangement uses TRBV7-6 and TRBJ2-3; 14 bases line up with TRBD2. Germline V CDR1 and CDR2: SGHVS, FNYEAQ. V gave up 5 bases and J gave up 1 base; unmatched junction bases: 11. This CDR3 contains 19 residues.

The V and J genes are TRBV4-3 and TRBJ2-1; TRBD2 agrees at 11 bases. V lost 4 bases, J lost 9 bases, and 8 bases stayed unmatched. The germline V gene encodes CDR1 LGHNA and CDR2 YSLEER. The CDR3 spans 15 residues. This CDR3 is CASSPTSGRGGEQFF. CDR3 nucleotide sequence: TGCGCCAGCAGCCCTACTAGCGGGAGAGGCGGTGAGCAGTTCTTC.

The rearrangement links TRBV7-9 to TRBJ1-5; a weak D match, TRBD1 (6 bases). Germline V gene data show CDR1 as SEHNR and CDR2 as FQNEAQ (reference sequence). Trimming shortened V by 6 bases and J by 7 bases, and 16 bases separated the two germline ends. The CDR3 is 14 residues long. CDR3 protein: CASSFTGFNQPQHF. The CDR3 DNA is TGTGCCAGCAGTTTCACAGGGTTTAACCAGCCCCAGCATTTT.

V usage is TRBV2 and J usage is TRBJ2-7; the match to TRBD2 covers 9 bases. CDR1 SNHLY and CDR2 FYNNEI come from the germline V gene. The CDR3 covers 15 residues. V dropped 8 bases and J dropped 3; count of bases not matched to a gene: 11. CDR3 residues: CASVVAGAPLYEQYF. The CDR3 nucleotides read TGTGCCAGCGTAGTAGCGGGGGCACCGCTCTACGAGCAGTACTTC.

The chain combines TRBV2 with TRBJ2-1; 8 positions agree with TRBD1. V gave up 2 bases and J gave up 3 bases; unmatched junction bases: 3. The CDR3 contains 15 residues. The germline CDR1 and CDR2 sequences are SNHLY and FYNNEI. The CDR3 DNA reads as TGTGCCAGCAGTGAAAACGGACAGGGCTACAATGAGCAGTTCTTC. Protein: CASSENGQGYNEQFF.

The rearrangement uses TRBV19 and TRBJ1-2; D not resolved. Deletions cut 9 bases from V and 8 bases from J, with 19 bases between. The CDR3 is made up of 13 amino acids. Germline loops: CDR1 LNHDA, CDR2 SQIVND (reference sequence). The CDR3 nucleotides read TGTGCCAGCAAAAATGAGAGGGCTAGGGGCTACACCTTC. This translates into CASKNERARGYTF.

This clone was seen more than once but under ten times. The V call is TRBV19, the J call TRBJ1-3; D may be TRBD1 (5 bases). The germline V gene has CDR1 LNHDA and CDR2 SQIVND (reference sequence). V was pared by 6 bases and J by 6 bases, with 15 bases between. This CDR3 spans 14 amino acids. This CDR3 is CASRRWQGENTIYF. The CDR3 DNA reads TGTGCCAGTAGAAGGTGGCAGGGTGAAAACACCATATATTTT.